This TCR beta chain was retrieved from a study of blood T cell repertoires in COVID-19. Profiled with immunoSEQ multiplex PCR; TCRdb holds only in-frame clones, not every one. The sample lists about 71,000 clones; more than 80% were seen once. The specimen sequenced was peripheral blood. The TCR sequence derives from a man in his thirties or forties with acute or convalescent COVID-19.

This CDR3 reads CASSLEQGTEAFF. The CDR3 nucleotides are TGTGCCAGCAGCTTAGAACAGGGGACTGAAGCTTTCTTT. This rearrangement joins TRBV7-9 to TRBJ1-1; the match to TRBD1 covers 7 bases. The germline V gene encodes CDR1 SEHNR and CDR2 FQNEAQ (reference sequence). Trimming took 1 base from V and 5 from J; bases not matched to a gene: 1. There are 13 residues in the CDR3.